This T cell receptor beta chain was captured in a study of T cell repertoires in cytomegalovirus infection. Study-wide results and caveats: CMV-specific HLA-C-restricted TCR beta clonotypes dominated the ex vivo response.

In TCRdb, the reads were re-called with MiXCR into one record per CDR3 protein. The sample contains a few hundred thousand distinct CDR3 sequences, 40% of which appear only once. The CDR3 contains 11 residues. The V gene's germline CDR1 is SNHLY and CDR2 FYNNEI. The germline V and J ends were trimmed by 8 bases and 7 bases, with 9 bases remaining between them. As regards this clonotype: What it binds is unknown.

The chain has TRBV2 and TRBJ2-1, with a weak D call TRBD1 (5 bases). The receptor comes from a human donor in good health (CMV status not recorded). Some clones in this sample may be carry-over from other donors' samples. Material: cultured PBMCs, obtained from culture after CMV antigen stimulation. CDR3 in amino acids: CASFRGNEQFF. CDR3 nucleotides: TGTGCCAGCTTTAGGGGTAATGAGCAGTTCTTC.